A single sample gave rise to the 22 T cell receptor beta chains below, sequenced in a study of chemoradiotherapy in HPV16-positive cancers. The method was immunoSEQ multiplex PCR; TCRdb's version includes in-frame clones alone and lacks a portion of them. The sample has 6,800 or so clones; over 60% are singletons. The sample was taken from a patient who underwent chemoradiotherapy. All receptors come from a human donor with HPV-associated anogenital cancer.

The chain uses TRBV7-2 and TRBJ2-7; 9 bases line up with TRBD1. The J segment lost 3 bases and the V segment lost 7 bases, leaving 7 bases of the junction unmatched. The CDR3 has 14 residues. Germline values: CDR1 SGHTA, CDR2 FQGNSA. The CDR3: CASKERDRVYEQYF. In DNA form, the CDR3 reads TGTGCCAGCAAAGAACGGGACAGGGTCTACGAGCAGTACTTC.

The chain is built from TRBV7-3 and TRBJ2-7; D gene ambiguous. Germline CDR1 SGHTA, CDR2 FQGTGA. The CDR3 length is 13 residues. The germline V and J ends were trimmed by 3 bases and 0 bases, with 6 bases remaining between them. Here the CDR3 reads CASSLDGSYEQYF. CDR3 DNA: TGTGCCAGCAGCTTGGACGGCTCCTACGAGCAGTACTTC.

The chain carries TRBV15 and TRBJ1-1; D remains ambiguous. This CDR3 has 13 amino acids. The germline V gene encodes CDR1 LNHNV and CDR2 YYDKDF (reference sequence). Trimming removed 5 bases at V and 4 bases at J, with 11 bases between. In DNA, the CDR3 is TGTGCCACCAGCCCAACCTATACCACTGAAGCTTTCTTT. Residues: CATSPTYTTEAFF.

The V call is TRBV6-5, the J call TRBJ2-7; 8 bases fit TRBD1. This CDR3 is built from 15 residues. The germline V gene encodes CDR1 MNHEY and CDR2 SVGAGI. The V and J ends lost 5 bases and 5 bases, in that order; junction bases with no gene match: 11. The CDR3, as DNA: TGTGCCAGCAGTAAACCGGGACAGGTTTTCCACGAGCAGTACTTC. Its translation is CASSKPGQVFHEQYF.

The chain couples TRBV19 to TRBJ1-1; D perhaps matches TRBD1 (5 bases). V was shortened by 8 bases and J by 5 bases, with 12 bases between the two germline ends. This CDR3 is built from 12 residues. The V gene's germline CDR1 is LNHDA and CDR2 SQIVND (reference sequence). Written as DNA, the CDR3 is TGTGCCAGTGCTGCAGGGAATACTGAAGCTTTCTTT. Encoded protein: CASAAGNTEAFF.

The chain is built from TRBV19 and TRBJ1-4, with D unclear. CDR3 length: 12 residues. In germline, CDR1 is LNHDA, CDR2 SQIVND (reference sequence). Deletions cut 3 bases from V and 5 bases from J, with 4 bases between. CDR3 in amino acids: CASSIGNEKLFF. The CDR3 DNA sequence: TGTGCCAGTAGTATCGGGAATGAAAAACTGTTTTTT.

The CDR3 here is CASSLLAGGFNEQFF. CDR3 nucleotide sequence: TGTGCCAGCAGCCTTCTAGCGGGGGGGTTCAATGAGCAGTTCTTC. V and J are TRBV14 and TRBJ2-1; 12 bases agree with TRBD2. J was trimmed by 6 bases and V by 4 bases; bases with no gene match: 4. The CDR3 covers 15 residues. Germline V CDR1 and CDR2: SGHDN, FVKESK.

The chain has TRBV15 and TRBJ2-2, with D possibly being TRBD1 (6 bases). V dropped 0 bases and J dropped 6 bases, with 14 bases sitting between them. Germline V gives CDR1 LNHNV, CDR2 YYDKDF (reference sequence). The CDR3 loop spans 16 amino acids. CDR3 nucleotides: TGTGCCACCAGCAGAGATCAGAACAGGGTGGCCGGGGAGCTGTTTTTT. Amino acid sequence: CATSRDQNRVAGELFF.

Of note for this clone: One junction end does not reproduce the germline sequence, and a read error may be involved. The chain employs TRBV7-7 and TRBJ2-5, with 7 bases that match TRBD2. This CDR3 contains 13 residues. Germline lookup yields CDR1 SSHAT and CDR2 FNYEAQ (reference sequence). CDR3 amino acids: CASSPSGGGTQYF. The CDR3 nucleotides read TGTGCTAGCAGCCCTAGCGGCGGGGGGACCCAGTACTTC.

The sample holds a few counts of this clone. The chain carries TRBV19 and TRBJ1-1; D gene ambiguous. This CDR3 comprises 15 residues. Per the germline V gene, CDR1 is LNHDA and CDR2 is SQIVND (reference sequence). Trimming removed 2 bases from V and 6 bases from J, with 16 bases in between. This CDR3 reads CASSITWHPGAEAFF. The CDR3 DNA reads TGTGCCAGTAGTATAACCTGGCACCCCGGGGCTGAAGCTTTCTTT.

The J gene is TRBJ1-1, the V gene TRBV28; tentative D call: TRBD1 (5 bases). The CDR3 is 15 amino acids. V lost 5 bases and J lost 5, with 18 bases in between. The germline gives CDR1 MDHEN, CDR2 SYDVKM. This CDR3 is CASSRRQGSETEAFF. CDR3 DNA sequence: TGTGCCAGCAGTCGACGCCAGGGTAGTGAAACTGAAGCTTTCTTT.

This clone occurred a few times. As DNA, the CDR3 is TGTGCCAGCAGCTTAACGGCAGGGATCGGCTACGAGCAGTACTTC. Encoded protein: CASSLTAGIGYEQYF. This chain joins TRBV7-3 and TRBJ2-7, with a tentative D call TRBD1 (5 bases). CDR1 and CDR2 from the germline V gene are SGHTA and FQGTGA. V lost 0 bases and J lost 3, with 12 bases in between. The length of the CDR3 is 15 residues.

This chain links TRBV19 with TRBJ1-4; D not certain. Trimming stripped 6 bases from V and 7 bases from J, with 15 bases between. CDR1 and CDR2 (germline): LNHDA, SQIVND (reference sequence). The CDR3 length is 14 residues. CDR3 sequence reads: CASSPRRYGEKLFF. The DNA of the CDR3 is TGTGCCAGTAGCCCTAGGAGGTATGGTGAAAAACTGTTTTTT.

Written as DNA, the CDR3 is TGCGCCAGCAGCTTATTGTTGAACACTGAAGCTTTCTTT. Translated, it gives CASSLLLNTEAFF. The chain links TRBV5-1 to TRBJ1-1; no clear D gene. CDR3 length: 13 amino acids. The germline CDR1 and CDR2 sequences are SGHRS and YFSETQ. V was clipped by 2 bases and J by 0 bases, with 5 bases between them.

The chain combines TRBV7-2 with TRBJ2-7; TRBD2 aligns across 8 bases. CDR3 length equals 15 residues. The ends lost 3 bases at V and 5 bases at J; junction bases unmatched: 9. Germline V gene sequence: CDR1 SGHTA, CDR2 FQGNSA. CDR3: CASSFLGSGINEQYF. The DNA of the CDR3 is TGTGCCAGCAGCTTCCTAGGTAGCGGGATCAACGAGCAGTACTTC.

V is TRBV29-1 and J is TRBJ2-3, with unresolved D. The germline V and J ends were trimmed by 8 bases and 2 bases, with 11 bases remaining between them. CDR3 length: 12 residues. Per the germline V gene, CDR1 is SQVTM and CDR2 is ANQGSEA. CDR3 DNA: TGCAGCCACCTGGGTACCACAGATACGCAGTATTTT. Its translation is CSHLGTTDTQYF.

This chain links TRBV16 with TRBJ1-2; possibly TRBD1 for D (5 bases). CDR3 size: 13 residues. Looked up from germline, CDR1 is KGHSY and CDR2 is FQNENV. V dropped 0 bases and J dropped 3 bases, with 5 bases sitting between them. The CDR3, as DNA: TGTGCCAGCAGCCAATCAGGGGACTATGGCTACACCTTC. This encodes CASSQSGDYGYTF. Complete variable domain (other parts from reference TRBV16 and TRBJ1-2): GEEVAQTPKHLVRGEGQKAKLYCAPIKGHSYVFWYQQVLKNEFKFLISFQNENVFDETGMPKERFSAKCLPNSPCSLEIQATKLEDSAVYFCASSQSGDYGYTFGSGTRLTVV.

This clone was seen only a few times. This chain connects TRBV2 to TRBJ1-5, with D possibly matching TRBD1 (5 bases). The V and J ends lost 7 bases and 6 bases respectively, with 13 bases between them. Germline V gives CDR1 SNHLY, CDR2 FYNNEI. This CDR3 has 13 residues. This CDR3 is CASNIGGTQPQHF. The CDR3 nucleotides read TGTGCCAGCAACATCGGGGGAACTCAGCCCCAGCATTTT.

This clone was observed a few times. This chain uses TRBV2 with TRBJ1-4; unclear D gene. Germline loops: CDR1 SNHLY, CDR2 FYNNEI. V dropped 1 base and J dropped 14 bases, with 8 bases sitting between them. The CDR3 length is 11 residues. CDR3 sequence: CASSEEVRLFF. CDR3 coding DNA: TGTGCCAGCAGTGAAGAGGTGAGGCTGTTTTTT. The full variable domain, rest sourced from reference TRBV2 and TRBJ1-4, is EPEVTQTPSHQVTQMGQEVILRCVPISNHLYFYWYRQILGQKVEFLVSFYNNEISEKSEIFDDQFSVERPDGSNFTLKIRSTKLEDSAMYFCASSEEVRLFFGSGTQLSVL.

V is TRBV5-4 and J is TRBJ2-3; 8 bases fit TRBD2. The CDR3 covers 14 residues. The germline CDR1 and CDR2 sequences are SGHNT and YYREEE (reference sequence). V lost 4 bases to trimming and J lost 6 bases; unmatched junction nucleotides: 7. This chain's CDR3 is CASSASGRADTQYF. The DNA of the CDR3 is TGTGCCAGCAGCGCTAGCGGGCGGGCGGATACGCAGTATTTT. Full variable domain (missing parts from reference TRBV5-4 and TRBJ2-3): ETGVTQSPTHLIKTRGQQVTLRCSSQSGHNTVSWYQQALGQGPQFIFQYYREEENGRGNFPPRFSGLQFPNYSSELNVNALELDDSALYLCASSASGRADTQYFGPGTRLTVL.

Here the CDR3 reads CASSLPGPVRKAQHF. CDR3 DNA: TGTGCCAGTAGTCTCCCCGGCCCGGTTCGCAAGGCCCAGCATTTT. The gene calls are TRBV19 and TRBJ1-5; no clear D. The V gene's germline CDR1 is LNHDA and CDR2 SQIVND (reference sequence). V lost 5 bases and J 11 bases, leaving 22 bases between the germline ends. This CDR3 spans 15 amino acids.

The chain is built from TRBV5-5 and TRBJ2-3; 7 bases are a match to TRBD2. The V and J ends lost 3 bases and 2 bases, in that order; junction bases with no gene match: 6. The germline CDR1 and CDR2 sequences are SGHKS and YYEKEE (reference sequence). The CDR3 is made up of 15 amino acids. The CDR3 DNA follows: TGTGCCAGCAGCTCGAGGGACTATCACACAGATACGCAGTATTTT. Protein: CASSSRDYHTDTQYF. Filled out from reference TRBV5-5 and TRBJ2-3, the complete variable domain reads DAGVTQSPTHLIKTRGQQVTLRCSPISGHKSVSWYQQVLGQGPQFIFQYYEKEERGRGNFPDRFSARQFPNYSSELNVNALLLGDSALYLCASSSRDYHTDTQYFGPGTRLTVL.